This T cell receptor beta chain was recovered during a study of blood T cell repertoires in COVID-19. Study-wide background: Samples taken during acute and convalescent COVID-19 were collected in the United States, Italy and Spain. Sources were T cells, B-cell-depleted T cells, or PBMCs; the material itself was cDNA or gDNA.

Authors' analysis steps: Estimated nucleated cell counts came from reference gene primer amplification. This table comes from immunoSEQ multiplex PCR, and its TCRdb copy is limited to in-frame clones, with some not included. V, J and clone size derive from that table, while D and trimming were established from the DNA sequence. The repertoire holds under 200,000 clones, 65% to 80% seen once, with around 8.1% in the top ten. V was pared by 1 base and J by 5 bases, with 0 bases of the junction left unmatched. The CDR3 loop spans 14 amino acids. CDR1 and CDR2 (germline): LGHNA, YSLEER. The clonotype originates from a man aged 60-69 years with acute or convalescent COVID-19. The sequenced sample was peripheral blood. The genes are TRBV4-3 and TRBJ2-3, with 10 positions matching TRBD2. Here the CDR3 reads CASSQASGGDTQYF. The CDR3 DNA reads as TGCGCCAGCAGCCAAGCTAGCGGGGGAGATACGCAGTATTTT.